This T cell receptor (beta chain) is drawn from a study of control samples from healthy donors and cancer patients. Sequencing was performed with immunoSEQ multiplex PCR; in TCRdb, only in-frame clones are kept and a portion is missing. The data contain roughly 130,000 clones, roughly nine tenths of them singletons. The CDR3 length is 19 residues. The receptor was isolated from a woman aged 30 to 39 in good health. Sequenced input: blood. The rearrangement links TRBV21-1 to TRBJ2-1; TRBD1 was called by the table and not checked on the DNA. TRBV21-1 is a recognized pseudogene. In nucleotides, the CDR3 is TGTGCCAGCAGCAACCTACAGGGCCTAAGGCCTCTCTCCTACAATGAGCAGTTCTTC. Residues: CASSNLQGLRPLSYNEQFF.